Included here is one T cell receptor beta chain sequence, with context. Its binding antigen is unknown. Base qualities were left out, and no much larger clone turns up one base away. The immunoSEQ Assay was used to immunosequence TCRbeta CDR3 regions from genomic DNA. Before high-throughput sequencing, the genomic DNA was amplified using bias-controlled multiplex PCR. The paper's processing steps were these. To quantify the absolute abundance of each unique TCRbeta CDR3 region, the sequences were collapsed and filtered. Clonality, defined as 1 minus Pielou's evenness, was calculated using productive rearrangements only. Clones with significantly greater frequencies in on-treatment versus baseline samples were identified using a previously published method. The table comes from immuneACCESS by way of TCRdb, which keeps in-frame sequences with V and J called. Part of the clones is missing from these tables; in studies checked, under half for an unresolved V gene and the rest for unknown reasons. V, J and clone size are those of that table, while D and trimming were read from the DNA. The sample profile shows some 30,000 clones; roughly 90% of them were found once. The ten largest clones take up more than 20% of the sample.

This sample stems from a study of sequential checkpoint blockade in melanoma (dated by TCRdb to the late 2010s). Looking at the study overall: Using 1:1 randomization, the trial assigned patients either to first-line nivolumab followed by ipilimumab (arm A) or to ipilimumab followed by nivolumab (arm B). Maintenance nivolumab came after both trial sequences. Points the paper makes about the study in general: The response-prediction model combining TCR metrics and mutation burden needs validation in larger, independent patient cohorts.

The treatment or condition label here, explained by the study, means: randomized to nivolumab then ipilimumab (arm A) or the reverse (arm B). Prior DNA-damaging chemotherapy had not been received by any trial patient. Thawed PBMCs were sorted on a FACS Aria II flow cytometer to isolate live CD3+CD8+ cells negative for CD19 and CD56. The samples were obtained from melanoma patients enrolled in CheckMate 064, an open-label, randomized phase II trial testing sequential checkpoint blockade. Peripheral blood mononuclear cells were collected by leukapheresis, purified using Ficoll-Paque, and frozen in human serum containing approximately 9.4% DMSO. Purity of sorted blood CD3+CD8+ cells was verified at >98% immediately after sorting, followed by DNA extraction. Trimming removed 0 bases from V and 6 bases from J; the gene matches leave 1 base unexplained. Sequences GTSNPN (CDR1) and SVGIG (CDR2) are obtained from the germline V gene (reference sequence). Measured from the cysteine to the phenylalanine, the CDR3 is 12 residues long. The DNA shown is the 36-base CDR3, in frame from base 1.

This clonotype originated in a human donor with melanoma. The rearranged segments are TRBV30 and TRBJ2-7; TRBD1 agrees with 8 junctional bases. Here the sequenced sample was CD8+ T cells sorted from blood (inferred from file names), taken from a patient given nivolumab and ipilimumab in sequence. This receptor has the CDR3 CAWSVTGGEQYF. The DNA sequence reads TGTGCCTGGAGTGTTACAGGGGGCGAGCAGTACTTC.